Each of the 26 T cell receptor beta chains below was sequenced from the same sample in a study of T cells in Graves' hyperthyroidism and ophthalmopathy. Amplified TCR beta CDR3 regions derived from RNA transcripts. First-round RT-PCR of the TCR CDR3 relied on the HTBI primer set. TCRdb re-derived calls from the multiplex PCR reads in MiXCR, one entry per CDR3 protein. In the table there are roughly 260,000 distinct CDR3 sequences, 13% to 15% of which are singletons. The source material was blood. The receptor source for this set is a woman in her thirties or forties with Graves' hyperthyroidism that later progressed to Graves' ophthalmopathy.

The genes are TRBV20-1 and TRBJ1-5, with D possibly TRBD1 on 6 matching bases. The CDR3 has 15 amino acids. V gave up 6 bases and J gave up 5 bases, with 20 bases separating them. Germline V gives CDR1 DFQATT, CDR2 SNEGSKA (reference sequence). DNA of the CDR3: TGCAGTGCCGGAGGACGGGACACAATGTATCAGCCCCAGCATTTT. Protein: CSAGGRDTMYQPQHF.

This clonotype was observed many times. The rearrangement joins TRBV5-1 to TRBJ2-7, with D perhaps assigned TRBD1 or TRBD2 (5 bases each). This CDR3 comprises 14 residues. Germline-derived CDR1 and CDR2 are SGHRS and YFSETQ. V shed 4 bases and J shed 3 bases, with 14 bases lying between them. CDR3: CASSRRDQIYEQYF. The CDR3 bases are TGCGCCAGCAGCCGCCGGGACCAAATCTACGAGCAGTACTTC.

This clonotype has ten or more counts. The V call is TRBV6-1, the J call TRBJ2-1, with a possible D match to TRBD2 (6 bases). CDR3 length equals 15 residues. Germline CDR1 MNHNS, CDR2 SASEGT. V dropped 6 bases and J dropped 0 bases, with 12 bases sitting between them. The CDR3 bases are TGTGCCAGCAGCGAGCGGGTAAGCTCCTACAATGAGCAGTTCTTC. Its protein product is CASSERVSSYNEQFF.

The gene calls are TRBV18 and TRBJ1-6; TRBD1 matches at 9 bases. V shed 3 bases and J 2 bases; nucleotides not matched to a gene: 2. Germline CDR1 and CDR2: KGHSH and LQKENI. The CDR3 extends over 16 amino acids. CDR3 sequence: CASSPTGGAYNSPLHF. The CDR3 region has the DNA TGTGCCAGCTCACCTACAGGGGGCGCCTATAATTCACCCCTCCACTTT.

This clonotype was seen ten or more times. J is TRBJ2-7 and V is TRBV10-3; tentatively, D is TRBD2 (6 bases). The CDR3 totals 15 residues. Between the trimmed V and J ends, which lost 8 bases and 0 bases, there was a span of 17 bases. Looked up from germline, CDR1 is ENHRY and CDR2 is SYGVKD. As DNA, the CDR3 is TGTGCCATCCGGCCCGGGGACGGGAGCTCCTACGAGCAGTACTTC. It codes for CAIRPGDGSSYEQYF.

The sample holds many counts of this clonotype. The chain uses TRBV5-6 and TRBJ1-2; possible D gene TRBD1, 5 bases. V lost 2 bases and J 2 bases, leaving 19 bases between the germline ends. The germline V gene has CDR1 SGHDT and CDR2 YYEEEE. The CDR3 is 17 amino acids. CDR3: CASSLLGDSSSNYGYTF. In DNA form, the CDR3 reads TGTGCCAGCAGCTTACTCGGGGACTCCTCTAGCAACTATGGCTACACCTTC.

This clonotype was seen only a few times. The V call is TRBV14, the J call TRBJ1-1; TRBD1 matches at 10 bases. The V and J ends lost 1 base and 3 bases, in that order; junction bases with no gene match: 5. CDR3 length equals 16 residues. Looked up from germline, CDR1 is SGHDN and CDR2 is FVKESK. Written as DNA, the CDR3 is TGTGCCAGCAGCCAAGTTGGGACAGGGGAAGACACTGAAGCTTTCTTT. Translated: CASSQVGTGEDTEAFF.

This clonotype has at least ten counts. V and J are TRBV7-3 and TRBJ2-2, with D perhaps TRBD2 (6 bases). V lost 2 bases and J lost 5, with 9 bases in between. The CDR3 consists of 14 residues. Germline V gene data show CDR1 as SGHTA and CDR2 as FQGTGA. CDR3 amino acids: CASSLGGETGELFF. DNA of the CDR3: TGTGCCAGCAGCTTAGGAGGGGAAACCGGGGAGCTGTTTTTT.

This clonotype was found many times. The chain carries TRBV10-3 and TRBJ2-3; TRBD2 matches 10 bases. CDR1 and CDR2 from the germline V gene are ENHRY and SYGVKD. This CDR3 has 16 amino acids. J lost 0 bases, V lost 4 bases, and 4 bases had no gene match. CDR3 amino acids: CAISVGLAISTDTQYF. CDR3 bases: TGTGCCATCAGTGTGGGACTAGCGATTAGCACAGATACGCAGTATTTT.

The genes are TRBV28 and TRBJ2-1, with a possible D match to TRBD2 (5 bases). The V and J ends lost 3 bases and 10 bases respectively, with 19 bases between them. From germline, CDR1 is MDHEN and CDR2 SYDVKM. CDR3 length: 15 residues. In nucleotides, the CDR3 is TGTGCCAGCAGTTTTACGGGGTTTACCTCCTACGAGCAGTTCTTC. This translates into CASSFTGFTSYEQFF. The variable domain in full, with the rest retrieved from reference TRBV28 and TRBJ2-1, is DVKVTQSSRYLVKRTGEKVFLECVQDMDHENMFWYRQDPGLGLRLIYFSYDVKMKEKGDIPEGYSVSREKKERFSLILESASTNQTSMYLCASSFTGFTSYEQFFGPGTRLTVL.

This clonotype was counted ten times or more. This chain connects TRBV6-5 to TRBJ2-1; perhaps TRBD2 as D (5 bases). Germline V gene lookup returns CDR1 MNHEY and CDR2 SVGAGI. The CDR3 spans 15 residues. The V end was cut by 2 bases, the J end by 4 bases, with 12 bases between. The CDR3 DNA reads TGTGCCAGCAGTTACCAAGCGGATTTATACAATGAGCAGTTCTTC. Translated: CASSYQADLYNEQFF.

This clonotype was counted a single time. The chain couples TRBV2 to TRBJ2-1; TRBD2 matches at 9 bases. Germline lookup yields CDR1 SNHLY and CDR2 FYNNEI. V lost 3 bases, J lost 7 bases, and 7 bases stayed unmatched. CDR3 length: 15 amino acids. The CDR3 nucleotides are TGTGCCAGCAGTGAGAGTAGCGGGAGAGGGAATGAGCAGTTCTTC. Protein sequence: CASSESSGRGNEQFF.

This clonotype was recorded many times. The rearrangement joins TRBV7-8 to TRBJ2-1, with TRBD2 matching 8 bases. Germline V CDR1 and CDR2: SGHVS, FQNEAQ. The CDR3 has 18 amino acids. With 5 bases clipped from V and 6 bases from J, the junction kept 18 bases outside the gene matches. The CDR3 loop is CASSPEAPGTSPSNEQFF. CDR3 nucleotides: TGTGCCAGCAGCCCCGAAGCCCCCGGGACTAGTCCCAGCAATGAGCAGTTCTTC.

This clonotype was recorded many times. The chain links TRBV29-1 to TRBJ2-3; tentative D call: TRBD1 (5 bases). V was shortened by 6 bases and J by 1 base, with 14 bases between the two germline ends. Germline loops: CDR1 SQVTM, CDR2 ANQGSEA. The CDR3 covers 14 residues. For the CDR3, the DNA is TGCAGCGTCGACAGAATAGCTCGCACAGATACGCAGTATTTT. Encoded protein: CSVDRIARTDTQYF.

This clonotype has more than one count but fewer than ten. This may be a read error: a much more frequent sequence differs by one nucleotide. The chain is built from TRBV28 and TRBJ2-3; the match to TRBD2 covers 13 bases. Germline values: CDR1 MDHEN, CDR2 SYDVKM. There are 17 residues in the CDR3. Here the CDR3 reads CARRKGTSGAATDTQYF. The CDR3 region has the DNA TGTGCCCGCAGAAAAGGGACTAGCGGGGCTGCCACAGATACGCAGTATTTT.

Many counts were recorded for this clonotype. This rearrangement joins TRBV19 to TRBJ1-5; D is ambiguous. CDR1 and CDR2 from the germline V gene are LNHDA and SQIVND (reference sequence). The CDR3 length is 15 residues. V was pared by 5 bases and J by 0 bases, with 11 bases between. CDR3 protein: CASSPHSYSNQPQHF. CDR3 DNA: TGTGCCAGTAGTCCCCACAGTTATAGCAATCAGCCCCAGCATTTT.

As for this clonotype: The conserved phenylalanine or tryptophan normally closing the CDR3 is absent here, so this likely arose from a read error. The chain combines TRBV12-3 or TRBV12-4 with TRBJ1-1; tentative D call: TRBD1 (5 bases). V was trimmed by 4 bases and J by 4 bases, leaving 16 bases between them. The CDR3 is 15 amino acids. CDR3 sequence (DNA): TGTGCCAGCAGTTCGGACGTGCTAAGGGGCACTGAAGCTTTCGTT. Encoded protein: CASSSDVLRGTEAFV.

This clonotype has at least ten counts. The CDR3 coding sequence is TGTGCCAGCAGCGGGGACAGGGACCTCCCGTACTTC. Protein: CASSGDRDLPYF. The gene calls are TRBV5-5 and TRBJ2-5, with TRBD1 matching 9 bases. Looked up from germline, CDR1 is SGHKS and CDR2 is YYEKEE (reference sequence). This CDR3 comprises 12 residues. Trimming removed 4 bases from V and 13 bases from J; junction bases left unmatched: 8.

This clonotype has at least ten counts. The chain combines TRBV5-1 with TRBJ1-6, with TRBD1 matching 9 bases. Germline lookup yields CDR1 SGHRS and CDR2 YFSETQ. The CDR3 consists of 16 residues. V lost 4 bases to trimming and J lost 5 bases; unmatched junction nucleotides: 7. CDR3 in amino acids: CASSKDRGRDNSPLHF. CDR3 nucleotide sequence: TGCGCCAGCAGCAAGGACAGGGGACGAGATAATTCACCCCTCCACTTT. The whole variable domain, filled in from reference TRBV5-1 and TRBJ1-6, reads KAGVTQTPRYLIKTRGQQVTLSCSPISGHRSVSWYQQTPGQGLQFLFEYFSETQRNKGNFPGRFSGRQFSNSRSEMNVSTLELGDSALYLCASSKDRGRDNSPLHFGNGTRLTVT.

This clonotype was seen repeatedly, ten times or more. J is TRBJ1-5 and V is TRBV19, with D perhaps TRBD1 (5 bases). The CDR3 runs to 14 residues. The V end lost 9 bases, the J end lost 4 bases, and 16 bases lay between the germline ends. Germline V gene data show CDR1 as LNHDA and CDR2 as SQIVND (reference sequence). CDR3 nucleotide sequence: TGTGCCAGCTCCTGGGGCCGGGCAAATCAGCCCCAGCATTTT. Translating gives CASSWGRANQPQHF.

At least ten counts were recorded for this clonotype. The chain links TRBV3-1 to TRBJ2-4; D is possibly TRBD1 or TRBD2 (5 bases each). The germline CDR1 and CDR2 sequences are LGHDT and YNNKEL (reference sequence). Trimming stripped 1 base from V and 9 bases from J, with 13 bases between. This CDR3 has 14 residues. CDR3 residues: CASSQVMAGTIQYF. For the CDR3, the DNA is TGTGCCAGCAGCCAAGTTATGGCAGGGACCATTCAGTACTTC.

The table lists this clonotype with many counts. V gene TRBV3-1 combines with J gene TRBJ2-2; 9 nucleotides line up with TRBD2. The CDR3 is made up of 16 amino acids. Germline V gene sequence: CDR1 LGHDT, CDR2 YNNKEL (reference sequence). V trimming: 4 bases; J trimming: 2 bases; junction bases outside the gene matches: 5. CDR3 nucleotide sequence: TGTGCCAGCAGCCGAATAGCGGGAGACAACACCGGGGAGCTGTTTTTT. Translated: CASSRIAGDNTGELFF.

This clonotype has ten or more counts. The chain employs TRBV28 and TRBJ2-7; tentatively, D is TRBD2 (5 bases). Germline values: CDR1 MDHEN, CDR2 SYDVKM. The germline V and J ends were trimmed by 11 bases and 5 bases, with 22 bases remaining between them. This CDR3 has 14 residues. The CDR3 here is CAHQQSGPSNEQYF. In DNA, the CDR3 is TGTGCCCACCAGCAGAGCGGACCCTCTAACGAGCAGTACTTC.

This clonotype was detected many times. The genes are TRBV6-1 and TRBJ2-7; D is possibly TRBD1 or TRBD2 (5 bases each). The V gene lost 2 bases and the J gene lost 7 bases, with 15 bases spanning the gap. Germline V gives CDR1 MNHNS, CDR2 SASEGT. The length of the CDR3 is 14 residues. Here the CDR3 reads CASSERDGATEQYF. The CDR3 nucleotides are TGTGCCAGCAGTGAACGGGACGGGGCTACGGAGCAGTACTTC.

This clonotype was counted at least ten times. The chain has TRBV19 and TRBJ2-1, with 10 bases fitting TRBD1. The CDR3 runs 15 residues. From germline, CDR1 is LNHDA and CDR2 SQIVND (reference sequence). V lost 6 bases and J lost 8; bases outside the gene matches: 10. The CDR3 nucleotides are TGTGCCAGTAGCACTCGGGACAGGGGAGGCTATGAGCAGTTCTTC. This gives the protein CASSTRDRGGYEQFF.

The chain joins TRBV19 to TRBJ2-7; TRBD2 agrees at 9 bases. Germline V gene sequence: CDR1 LNHDA, CDR2 SQIVND (reference sequence). The junction had 6 bases not matched to a gene; V was cut back by 3 bases and J by 3 bases. The CDR3 extends over 15 amino acids. The CDR3 spells CASSMSSGKFYEQYF. The CDR3 nucleotides read TGTGCCAGTAGTATGTCTAGCGGGAAGTTCTACGAGCAGTACTTC.